This T cell receptor beta chain was recovered during a study of shared clonotypes between healthy human individuals. The method was immunoSEQ multiplex PCR; TCRdb's version includes in-frame clones alone and lacks a portion of them. Here the sample spans roughly 2 million clones, about 95% being singletons. Cells designated naive CD8 were CD45RO-negative and were positively selected for CCR7, with terminally differentiated effector memory CD45RA+ cells excluded. Trimming pared 8 bases from V and 0 bases from J, leaving 8 bases between. CDR3 size: 12 residues. The germline V gene has CDR1 SGHAT and CDR2 FQDESV (reference sequence). This clone has a single count. Antigen unknown. General observations from the study: Blood was the only sampled material, and tissue repertoires likely differ.

The gene calls are TRBV11-1 and TRBJ2-7; D not certain. The receptor comes from a man aged 18 to 30 in good health. Sequences were obtained from naive CD8+ T cells sorted from blood. CDR3 protein: CASGHISYEQYF. CDR3 DNA sequence: TGTGCCAGCGGGCACATCTCCTACGAGCAGTACTTC.